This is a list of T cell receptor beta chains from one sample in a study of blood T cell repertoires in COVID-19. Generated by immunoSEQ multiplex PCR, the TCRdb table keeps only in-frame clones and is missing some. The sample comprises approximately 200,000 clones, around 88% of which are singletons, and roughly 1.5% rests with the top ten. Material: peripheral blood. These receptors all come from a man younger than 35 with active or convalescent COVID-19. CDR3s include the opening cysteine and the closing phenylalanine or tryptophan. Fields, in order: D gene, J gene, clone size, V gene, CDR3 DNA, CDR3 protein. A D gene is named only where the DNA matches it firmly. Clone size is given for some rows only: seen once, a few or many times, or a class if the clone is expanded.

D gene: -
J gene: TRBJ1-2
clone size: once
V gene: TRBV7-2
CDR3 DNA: TGTGCCAGCAGCTTAGTGGTCAGGGGCTATGGCTACACCTTC
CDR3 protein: CASSLVVRGYGYTF

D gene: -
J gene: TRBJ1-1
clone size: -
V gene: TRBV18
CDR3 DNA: TGTGCCAGCTCACCTCCCAGGGTCATGAACACTGAAGCTTTCTTT
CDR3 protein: CASSPPRVMNTEAFF

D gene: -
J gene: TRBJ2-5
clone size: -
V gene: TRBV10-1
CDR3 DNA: TGCGCCAGCAGTTTTAAAGAGACCCAGTACTTC
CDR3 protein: CASSFKETQYF

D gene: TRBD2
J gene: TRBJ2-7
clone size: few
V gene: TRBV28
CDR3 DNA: TGTGCCAGCAGCCAGACGGGAGGCCTGCGGGAGCAGTACTTC
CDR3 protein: CASSQTGGLREQYF

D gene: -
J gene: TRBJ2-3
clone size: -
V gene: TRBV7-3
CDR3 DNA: TGTGCCAGCAGCTCCAGGGCTGGGACGCAGTATTTT
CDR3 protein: CASSSRAGTQYF

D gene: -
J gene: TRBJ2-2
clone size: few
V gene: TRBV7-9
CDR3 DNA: TGTGCCAGCAGCCCCGTTCGGGAAACCGGGGAGCTGTTTTTT
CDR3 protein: CASSPVRETGELFF

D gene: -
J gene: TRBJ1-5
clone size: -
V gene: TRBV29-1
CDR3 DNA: TGCAGCGTTGAAAGTGGGGGGGCCCAGCATTTT
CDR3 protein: CSVESGGAQHF

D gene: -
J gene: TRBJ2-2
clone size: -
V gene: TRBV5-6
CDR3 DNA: TGTGCCAGCAGCTTGGGTTTATCAGAGGCCGGGGAGCTGTTTTTT
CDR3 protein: CASSLGLSEAGELFF

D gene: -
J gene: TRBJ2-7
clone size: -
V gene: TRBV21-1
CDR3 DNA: TGTGCCAGCAGCAAGCTGTCCGGGCCCCGACCGGGGGAGCAGTACTTC
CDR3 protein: CASSKLSGPRPGEQYF

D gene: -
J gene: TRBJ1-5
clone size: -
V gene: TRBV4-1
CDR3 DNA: TGCGCCAGCAGCACCCGACATATAGAAAGCAATCAGCCCCAGCATTTT
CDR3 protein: CASSTRHIESNQPQHF

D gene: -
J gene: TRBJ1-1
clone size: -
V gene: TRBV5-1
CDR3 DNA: TGCGCCAGCAGCGCCGGCGGGACGGTGAACACTGAAGCTTTCTTT
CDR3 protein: CASSAGGTVNTEAFF

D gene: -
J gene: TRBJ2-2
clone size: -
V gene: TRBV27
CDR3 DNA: TGTGCCAGCAGTTTAACGCCCCCTGCGGCCGGGGAGCTGTTTTTT
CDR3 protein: CASSLTPPAAGELFF

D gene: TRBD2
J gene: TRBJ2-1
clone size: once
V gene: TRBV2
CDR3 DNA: TGTGCCAGCAGTGGGACTAGCGGGCTCAATGAGCAGTTCTTC
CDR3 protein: CASSGTSGLNEQFF

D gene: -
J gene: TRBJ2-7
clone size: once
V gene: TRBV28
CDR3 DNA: TGTGCCAGCAGTTTACTTCGGGGCTACGAGCAGTACTTC
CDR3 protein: CASSLLRGYEQYF

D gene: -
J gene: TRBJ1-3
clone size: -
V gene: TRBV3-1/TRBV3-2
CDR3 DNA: TGTGCCAGCAGCCAAGGTAGTAACTCTGGAAACACCATATATTTT
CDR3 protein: CASSQGSNSGNTIYF

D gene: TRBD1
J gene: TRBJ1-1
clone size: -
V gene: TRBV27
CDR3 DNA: TGTGCCAGCAGGATGACAGGGGGCCTCACTGAAGCTTTCTTT
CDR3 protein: CASRMTGGLTEAFF

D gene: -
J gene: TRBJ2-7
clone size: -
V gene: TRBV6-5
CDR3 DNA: TGTGCCAGCAGGATTGAGAAGCTTTCCTACGAGCAGTACTTC
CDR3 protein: CASRIEKLSYEQYF

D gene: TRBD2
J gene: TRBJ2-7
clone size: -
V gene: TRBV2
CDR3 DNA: TGTGCCAGCAGTCCAGGACTAGGGTACGAGCAGTACTTC
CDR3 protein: CASSPGLGYEQYF

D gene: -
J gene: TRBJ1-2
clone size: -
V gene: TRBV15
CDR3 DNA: TGTGCCACCAGCAAAACAGACTATGGCTACACCTTC
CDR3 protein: CATSKTDYGYTF

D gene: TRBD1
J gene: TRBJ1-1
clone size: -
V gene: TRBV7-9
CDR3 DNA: TGTGCCAGCAGCCCCCTGGGAGAGGGGGCGGACACTGAAGCTTTCTTT
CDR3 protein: CASSPLGEGADTEAFF

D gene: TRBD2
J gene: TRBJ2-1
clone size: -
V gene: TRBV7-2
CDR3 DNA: TGTGCCAGCAGCTCCCCCGGGACTAGGCAATACAATGAGCAGTTCTTC
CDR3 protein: CASSSPGTRQYNEQFF

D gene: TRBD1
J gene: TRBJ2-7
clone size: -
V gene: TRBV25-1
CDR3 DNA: TGTGCCAGCAGTGAGGACAGGCATGATTTCGAGCAGTACTTC
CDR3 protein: CASSEDRHDFEQYF

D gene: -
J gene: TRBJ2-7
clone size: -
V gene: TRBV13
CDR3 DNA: TGTGCCAGCAGCCCAGGACAGAGCTCCTACGAGCAGTACTTC
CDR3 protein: CASSPGQSSYEQYF

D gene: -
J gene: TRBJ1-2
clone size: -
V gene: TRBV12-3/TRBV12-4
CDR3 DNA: TGTGCCATCACAAACAGCCTCAACTATGGCTACACCTTC
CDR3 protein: CAITNSLNYGYTF

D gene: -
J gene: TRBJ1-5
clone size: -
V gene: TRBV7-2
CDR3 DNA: TGTGCCAGCAGCACTGGGACACAACAGCCCCAGCATTTT
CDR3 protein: CASSTGTQQPQHF

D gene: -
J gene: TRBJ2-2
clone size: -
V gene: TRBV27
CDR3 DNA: TGTGCCAGCAGTTTAGCTAGCGCGGGCACCGGGGAGCTGTTTTTT
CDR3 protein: CASSLASAGTGELFF

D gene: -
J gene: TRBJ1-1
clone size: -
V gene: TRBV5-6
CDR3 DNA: TGTGCCAGCAGCTTTTCATCCGGTGGGCAGGCTGAAGCTTTCTTT
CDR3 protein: CASSFSSGGQAEAFF

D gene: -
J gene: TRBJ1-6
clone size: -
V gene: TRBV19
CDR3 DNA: TGTGCCAGTAGCGGGTCGCGACAGGCAGGCTATAATTCACCCCTCCACTTT
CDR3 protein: CASSGSRQAGYNSPLHF

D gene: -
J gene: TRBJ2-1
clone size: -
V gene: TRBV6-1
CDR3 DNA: TGTGCCAGCAGTGGGAGCGGAACGAGCTCCTACAATGAGCAGTTCTTC
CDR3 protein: CASSGSGTSSYNEQFF

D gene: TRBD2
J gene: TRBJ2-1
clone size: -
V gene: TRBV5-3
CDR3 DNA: TGTGCCAGAAGCTTGGTCGAGTTGATGTTGTTCCGGGCAGCGGGGTGTAATGAGCAGTTCTTC
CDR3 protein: CARSLVELMLFRAAGCNEQFF

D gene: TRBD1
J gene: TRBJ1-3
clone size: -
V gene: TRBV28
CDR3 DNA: TGTGCCAGCAGTTTCGGTACAGGGGAAAGCGGAAACACCATATATTTT
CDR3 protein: CASSFGTGESGNTIYF

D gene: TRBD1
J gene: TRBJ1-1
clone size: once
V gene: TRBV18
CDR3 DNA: TGTGCCAGCTCAAGACGACAGGGGGAGGGAGCTGAAGCTTTCTTT
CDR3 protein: CASSRRQGEGAEAFF

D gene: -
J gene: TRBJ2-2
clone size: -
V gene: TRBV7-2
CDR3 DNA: TGTGCCAGCAGCTTAGGAACGGGCGGGGAGCTGTTTTTT
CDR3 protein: CASSLGTGGELFF

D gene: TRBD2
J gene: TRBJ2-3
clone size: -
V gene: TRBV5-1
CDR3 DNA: TGCGCCAGCAGCTTGGCCGGCTCCGGGGGGGATTTGAATACGCAGTATTTT
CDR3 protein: CASSLAGSGGDLNTQYF

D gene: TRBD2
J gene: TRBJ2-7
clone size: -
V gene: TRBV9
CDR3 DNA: TGTGCCAGCAGCGTAACGGCTAGCGGGAGTGGCGAGCAGTACTTC
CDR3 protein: CASSVTASGSGEQYF

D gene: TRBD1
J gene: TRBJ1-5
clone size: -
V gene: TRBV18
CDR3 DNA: TGTGCCAGCTCACCCCTCGGGACAGTGAATCAGCCCCAGCATTTT
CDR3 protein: CASSPLGTVNQPQHF

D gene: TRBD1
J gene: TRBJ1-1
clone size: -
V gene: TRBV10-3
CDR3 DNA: TGTGCCATCAGTACCGGGACAGGGGGCACTGAAGCTTTCTTT
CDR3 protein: CAISTGTGGTEAFF

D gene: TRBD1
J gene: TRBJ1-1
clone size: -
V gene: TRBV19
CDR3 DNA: TGTGCCAGTAGTACAGGGGGGAACACTGAAGCTTTCTTT
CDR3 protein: CASSTGGNTEAFF

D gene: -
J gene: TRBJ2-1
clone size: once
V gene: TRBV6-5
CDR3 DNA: TGTGCCAGCAGTCCAACGGGAGTTAACTACAATGAGCAGTTCTTC
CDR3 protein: CASSPTGVNYNEQFF

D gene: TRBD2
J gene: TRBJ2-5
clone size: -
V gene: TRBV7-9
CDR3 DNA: TGTGCCAGCAGCTTAGTTATGGGCGGGAGTCTTGGCGAGACCCAGTACTTC
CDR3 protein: CASSLVMGGSLGETQYF

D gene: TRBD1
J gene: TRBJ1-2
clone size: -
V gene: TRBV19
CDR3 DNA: TGTGCCAGCAGGACAGGGACTAACTATGGCTACACCTTC
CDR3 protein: CASRTGTNYGYTF

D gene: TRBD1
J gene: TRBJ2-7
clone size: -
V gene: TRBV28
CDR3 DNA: TGTGCCAGCAGTTTAAATTCCGGGACAGGGACTCACGAGCAGTACTTC
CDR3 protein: CASSLNSGTGTHEQYF

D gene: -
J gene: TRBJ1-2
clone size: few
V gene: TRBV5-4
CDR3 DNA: TGTGCCAGCAGCTTGCCGGGGAACTATGGCTACACCTTC
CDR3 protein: CASSLPGNYGYTF

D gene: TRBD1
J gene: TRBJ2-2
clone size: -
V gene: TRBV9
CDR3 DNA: TGTGCCAGCAGCCCGAGACAGGGGGCAGGGACCGGGGAGCTGTTTTTT
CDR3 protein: CASSPRQGAGTGELFF

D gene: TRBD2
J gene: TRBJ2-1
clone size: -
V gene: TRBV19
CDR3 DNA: TGTGCCAGTAGTATAGATCGGGCTAGCGGGAATAATGATGAGCAGTTCTTC
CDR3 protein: CASSIDRASGNNDEQFF

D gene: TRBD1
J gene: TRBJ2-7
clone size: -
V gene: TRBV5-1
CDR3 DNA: TGCGCCAGCAGCTTGGTTTTTCTGGGACAGAGTTACGAGCAGTACTTC
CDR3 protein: CASSLVFLGQSYEQYF

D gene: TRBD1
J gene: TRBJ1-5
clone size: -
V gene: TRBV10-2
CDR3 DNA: TGCGCCAGCAGTGGGACAGGGAGAAATCAGCCCCAGCATTTT
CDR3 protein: CASSGTGRNQPQHF

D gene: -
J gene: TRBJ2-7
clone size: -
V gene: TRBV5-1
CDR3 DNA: TGCGCCAGCAGCTTGGACAGGTCGTCCGTATACGAGCAGTACTTC
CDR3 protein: CASSLDRSSVYEQYF

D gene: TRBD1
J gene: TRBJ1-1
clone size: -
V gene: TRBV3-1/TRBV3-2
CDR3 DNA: TGTGCCAGCAGCCAAGGGGCCCCGCGTAACAGGGGAGCTTTCTTT
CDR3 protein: CASSQGAPRNRGAFF